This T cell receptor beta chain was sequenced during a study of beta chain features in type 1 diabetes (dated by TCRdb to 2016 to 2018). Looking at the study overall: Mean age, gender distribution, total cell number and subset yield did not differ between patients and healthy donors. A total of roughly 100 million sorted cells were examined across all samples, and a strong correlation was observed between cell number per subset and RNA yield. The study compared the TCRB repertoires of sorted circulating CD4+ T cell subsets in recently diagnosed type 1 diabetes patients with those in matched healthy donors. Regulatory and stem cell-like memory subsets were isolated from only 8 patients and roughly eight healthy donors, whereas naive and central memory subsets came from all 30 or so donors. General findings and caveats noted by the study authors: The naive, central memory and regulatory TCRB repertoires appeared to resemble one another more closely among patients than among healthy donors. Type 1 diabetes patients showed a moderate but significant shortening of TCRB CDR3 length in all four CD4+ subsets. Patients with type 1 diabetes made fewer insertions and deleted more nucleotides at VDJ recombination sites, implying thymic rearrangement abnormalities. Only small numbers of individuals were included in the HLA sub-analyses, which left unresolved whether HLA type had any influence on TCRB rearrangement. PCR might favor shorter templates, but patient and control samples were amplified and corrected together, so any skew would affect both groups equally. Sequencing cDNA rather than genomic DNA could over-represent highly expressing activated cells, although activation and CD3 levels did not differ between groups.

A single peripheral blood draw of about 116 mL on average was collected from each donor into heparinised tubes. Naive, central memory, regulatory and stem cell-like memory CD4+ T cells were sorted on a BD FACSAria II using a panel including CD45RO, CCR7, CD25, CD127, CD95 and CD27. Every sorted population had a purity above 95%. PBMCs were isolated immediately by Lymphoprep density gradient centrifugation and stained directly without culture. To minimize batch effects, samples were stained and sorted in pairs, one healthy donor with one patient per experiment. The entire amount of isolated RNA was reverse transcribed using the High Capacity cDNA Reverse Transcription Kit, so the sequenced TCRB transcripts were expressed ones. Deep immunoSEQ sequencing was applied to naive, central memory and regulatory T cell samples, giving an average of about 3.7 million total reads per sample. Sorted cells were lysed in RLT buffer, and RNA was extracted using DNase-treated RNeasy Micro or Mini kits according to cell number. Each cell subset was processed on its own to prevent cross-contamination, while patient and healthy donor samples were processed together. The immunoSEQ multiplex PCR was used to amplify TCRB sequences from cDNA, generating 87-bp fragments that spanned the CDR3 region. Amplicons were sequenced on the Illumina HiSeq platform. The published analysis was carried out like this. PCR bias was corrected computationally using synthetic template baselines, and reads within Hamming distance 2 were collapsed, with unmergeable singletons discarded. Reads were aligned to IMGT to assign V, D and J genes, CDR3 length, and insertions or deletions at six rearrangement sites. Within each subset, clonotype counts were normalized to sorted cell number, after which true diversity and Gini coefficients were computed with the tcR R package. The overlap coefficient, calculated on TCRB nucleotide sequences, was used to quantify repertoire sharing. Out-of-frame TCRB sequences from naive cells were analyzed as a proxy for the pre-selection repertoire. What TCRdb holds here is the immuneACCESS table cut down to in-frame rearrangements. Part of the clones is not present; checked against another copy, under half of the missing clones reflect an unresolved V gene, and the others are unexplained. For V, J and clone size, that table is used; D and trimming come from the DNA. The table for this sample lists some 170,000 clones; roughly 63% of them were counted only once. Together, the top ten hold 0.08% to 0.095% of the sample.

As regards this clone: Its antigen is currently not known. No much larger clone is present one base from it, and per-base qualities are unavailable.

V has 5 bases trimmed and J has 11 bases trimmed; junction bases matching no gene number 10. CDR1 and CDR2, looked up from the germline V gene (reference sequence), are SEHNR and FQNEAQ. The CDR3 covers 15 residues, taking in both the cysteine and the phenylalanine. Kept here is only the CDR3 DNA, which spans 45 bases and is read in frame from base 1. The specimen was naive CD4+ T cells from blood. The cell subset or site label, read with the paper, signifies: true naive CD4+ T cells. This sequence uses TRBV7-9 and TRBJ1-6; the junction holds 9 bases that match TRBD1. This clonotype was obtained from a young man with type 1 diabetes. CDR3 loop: CASSPAGTGLTPLHF. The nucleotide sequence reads TGTGCCAGCAGCCCCGCCGGGACAGGGTTAACACCCCTCCACTTT.